The 10 T cell receptor beta chains below were found in one sample sequenced in a study of shared clonotypes between healthy human individuals. Using immunoSEQ multiplex PCR, the repertoire was profiled, and TCRdb retains in-frame clones only, with some absent. Of roughly 2.5 million clones listed, over 85% are singletons. Sample: naive CD4+ T cells sorted from blood. Subset denoted: CD45RA+ positively selected. The source of these receptors is a man younger than 30 in good health.

The chain has TRBV4-3 and TRBJ2-7; 14 bases align to TRBD2. The germline V gene has CDR1 LGHNA and CDR2 YSLEER. This CDR3 comprises 17 residues. V lost 4 bases and J lost 2; bases outside the gene matches: 7. The CDR3 sequence is CASSPQSGLAGAYEQYF. The CDR3 DNA is TGCGCCAGCAGCCCTCAATCGGGACTAGCGGGGGCCTACGAGCAGTACTTC.

This chain links TRBV10-1 with TRBJ2-5; TRBD2 might be the D (5 bases). Deletions cut 2 bases from V and 5 bases from J, with 18 bases between. The CDR3 runs 16 residues. Germline CDR1 WNHNN, CDR2 SYGVQD (reference sequence). For the CDR3, the DNA is TGCGCCAGCAGTGAGAGTAAAGGGAAGTCGGGGGAGACCCAGTACTTC. Its translation: CASSESKGKSGETQYF.

The chain joins TRBV13 to TRBJ2-1; D could derive from TRBD1 or TRBD2 (5 bases each). The germline CDR1 and CDR2 sequences are PRHDT and FYEKMQ (reference sequence). This CDR3 spans 17 amino acids. Trimming left V 0 bases short and J 8 bases short, with 20 bases between. The DNA of the CDR3 is TGTGCCAGCAGCTTAGGGAGGTGGGACGCCCAAGGCGATGAGCAGTTCTTC. This codes for CASSLGRWDAQGDEQFF.

The J gene is TRBJ2-7, the V gene TRBV4-3; TRBD2 matches 16 bases. CDR1 is LGHNA and CDR2 is YSLEER in the germline V gene. The trim removed 11 bases at V and 2 bases at J, leaving 9 bases unmatched. The CDR3 covers 16 residues. In DNA form, the CDR3 reads TGCGCCGGGAGTGGAGGGACTAGCGGGAGGGCCTACGAGCAGTACTTC. Translation gives CAGSGGTSGRAYEQYF.

This rearrangement joins TRBV5-1 to TRBJ1-6, with a weak D call TRBD1 (5 bases). Germline loops: CDR1 SGHRS, CDR2 YFSETQ. The CDR3 loop spans 15 amino acids. V lost 0 bases and J 5 bases, leaving 9 bases between the germline ends. The CDR3 protein is CASSLAGPHNSPLHF. The CDR3 DNA sequence: TGCGCCAGCAGCTTGGCGGGACCGCATAATTCACCCCTCCACTTT.

This clone was observed a few times. The chain has TRBV21-1 and TRBJ2-3. TRBV21-1 is a pseudogene locus. The CDR3 runs to 11 residues. The CDR3 reads CASGFTDTQYF. CDR3 nucleotide sequence: TGTGCCAGCGGGTTCACAGATACGCAGTATTTT.

The chain links TRBV5-1 to TRBJ2-5; 11 bases map to TRBD1. V lost 4 bases and J lost 7; bases outside the gene matches: 9. There are 15 residues in the CDR3. Germline values: CDR1 SGHRS, CDR2 YFSETQ. The CDR3 here is CASSVGQGAWGTQYF. DNA of the CDR3: TGCGCCAGCAGCGTCGGACAGGGGGCTTGGGGGACCCAGTACTTC.

This chain joins TRBV7-9 and TRBJ1-4, with 8 bases identical to TRBD1. There are 14 residues in the CDR3. With 6 bases clipped from V and 7 bases from J, the junction kept 7 bases outside the gene matches. Per germline, CDR1 SEHNR and CDR2 FQNEAQ (reference sequence). CDR3 nucleotides: TGTGCCAGCAGTAAAACAGGGGGGCTTGAAAAACTGTTTTTT. Its protein is CASSKTGGLEKLFF.

With respect to this clone: This CDR3 is also generated by other DNA sequences in the sample. The J gene is TRBJ2-5, the V gene TRBV10-3, with D uncertain. The CDR3 is 13 residues long. The V end lost 4 bases, the J end lost 1 base, and 7 bases lay between the germline ends. Germline V gene data show CDR1 as ENHRY and CDR2 as SYGVKD. In DNA, the CDR3 is TGTGCCATCAGTGCTTCGGGCCAAGAGACCCAGTACTTC. Translated: CAISASGQETQYF.

The V and J genes are TRBV6-1 and TRBJ1-3, with 8 bases that match TRBD1. The CDR3 sequence is 16 residues long. The germline V gene encodes CDR1 MNHNS and CDR2 SASEGT. The trim removed 4 bases at V and 0 bases at J, leaving 5 bases unmatched. CDR3 nucleotides: TGTGCCAGCAGTGCCGGGACAGGCAACTCTGGAAACACCATATATTTT. It specifies CASSAGTGNSGNTIYF.